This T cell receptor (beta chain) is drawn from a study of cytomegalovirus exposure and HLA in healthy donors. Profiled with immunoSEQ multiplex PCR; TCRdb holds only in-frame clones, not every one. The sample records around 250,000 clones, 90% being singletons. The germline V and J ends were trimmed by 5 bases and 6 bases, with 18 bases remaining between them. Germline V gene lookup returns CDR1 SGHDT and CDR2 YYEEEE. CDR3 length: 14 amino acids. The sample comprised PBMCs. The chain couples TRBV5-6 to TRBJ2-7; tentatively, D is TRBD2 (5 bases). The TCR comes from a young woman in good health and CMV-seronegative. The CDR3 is CASREAAYPLEQYF. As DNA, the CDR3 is TGTGCCAGCAGGGAGGCAGCCTACCCTCTCGAGCAGTACTTC.